A selection of T cell receptor beta chains follows, all from one sample in a study of blood T cell repertoires in COVID-19. Data came from immunoSEQ multiplex PCR; TCRdb stores just in-frame clones and leaves some out. The sample includes 250,000 to 300,000 clones, 75% to 90% of them seen just once. Sequencing was performed on peripheral blood. Every receptor here comes from a woman aged 70-85 years with acute or convalescent COVID-19. Both conserved end residues are part of each CDR3. The order of the fields is D gene, V gene, J gene, clone size, CDR3 protein, CDR3 DNA. The D gene is left open where the match is weak. Expanded clones are given a class, and other clones once, few, many or no size at all.

NA	TRBV24-1	TRBJ2-2	NA	CATSDPLQGGTGELFF	TGTGCCACCAGTGATCCACTACAGGGGGGGACCGGGGAGCTGTTTTTT
TRBD1	TRBV4-2	TRBJ2-5	NA	CASSQLVGQGVQETQYF	TGTGCCAGCAGCCAGCTCGTGGGACAGGGGGTCCAAGAGACCCAGTACTTC
TRBD1	TRBV3-1/TRBV3-2	TRBJ1-1	NA	CASKPRDRNTEAFF	TGTGCCAGCAAGCCAAGGGACAGGAACACTGAAGCTTTCTTT
NA	TRBV6-1	TRBJ1-1	NA	CASSEARGRGEAFF	TGTGCCAGCAGTGAAGCGCGGGGTAGGGGTGAAGCTTTCTTT
NA	TRBV10-2	TRBJ1-1	NA	CASSAGAREAEAFF	TGCGCCAGCAGTGCTGGGGCGCGGGAGGCTGAAGCTTTCTTT
TRBD1	TRBV2	TRBJ1-4	NA	CASRVSQGAWEKLFF	TGTGCCAGCAGAGTTTCACAGGGGGCATGGGAAAAACTGTTTTTT
TRBD2	TRBV3-1/TRBV3-2	TRBJ2-1	once	CASSSTSGGGNEQFF	TGTGCCAGCAGCTCGACTAGCGGGGGCGGAAATGAGCAGTTCTTC
TRBD1	TRBV6-5	TRBJ1-4	NA	CASSYEAGGEKLFF	TGTGCCAGCAGTTACGAAGCAGGGGGGGAAAAACTGTTTTTT
NA	TRBV4-1	TRBJ1-5	NA	CASSQVWRGGDQPQHF	TGCGCCAGCAGCCAAGTCTGGCGGGGGGGGGATCAGCCCCAGCATTTT
TRBD1	TRBV7-9	TRBJ2-5	NA	CASSLARGSYRGHETQYF	TGTGCCAGCAGCTTAGCGAGGGGGTCCTACAGGGGGCACGAGACCCAGTACTTC
NA	TRBV3-1/TRBV3-2	TRBJ2-5	NA	CASSQGGVRAQYF	TGTGCCAGCAGCCAAGGGGGGGTACGGGCCCAGTACTTC
NA	TRBV4-1	TRBJ2-1	NA	CASSQEPLATNEQFF	TGCGCCAGCAGCCAAGAACCACTAGCTACCAATGAGCAGTTCTTC
NA	TRBV19	TRBJ1-5	NA	CASSIARGGNQPQHF	TGTGCCAGTAGTATAGCCAGGGGAGGCAATCAGCCCCAGCATTTT
NA	TRBV18	TRBJ1-4	NA	CASSRQPNEKLFF	TGTGCCAGCTCAAGACAGCCTAATGAAAAACTGTTTTTT
TRBD2	TRBV9	TRBJ2-1	NA	CASSVSGGGYNEQFF	TGTGCCAGCAGCGTAAGCGGGGGGGGGTACAATGAGCAGTTCTTC
NA	TRBV5-6	TRBJ1-2	NA	CASSLSGLINYGYTF	TGTGCCAGCAGCTTGTCGGGACTCATTAACTATGGCTACACCTTC
NA	TRBV30	TRBJ2-4	NA	CAQGGQTKNIQYF	TGTGCCCAGGGGGGCCAGACCAAAAACATTCAGTACTTC
TRBD1	TRBV11-1	TRBJ1-1	once	CASSLVRGHGNTEAFF	TGTGCCAGCAGCTTGGTCAGGGGGCACGGGAACACTGAAGCTTTCTTT
NA	TRBV6-1	TRBJ1-5	NA	CASSLINSNQPQHF	TGTGCCAGCAGCCTTATTAATAGCAATCAGCCCCAGCATTTT
NA	TRBV2	TRBJ1-2	NA	CASGGDRWGYTF	TGTGCCAGCGGGGGGGACCGGTGGGGCTACACCTTC
TRBD1	TRBV5-6	TRBJ1-6	NA	CASSGGTGSYNSPLHF	TGTGCCAGCAGCGGGGGGACAGGGTCTTATAATTCACCCCTCCACTTT
NA	TRBV12-3/TRBV12-4	TRBJ2-1	NA	CASSLSENNEQFF	TGTGCCAGCAGTTTAAGCGAAAACAATGAGCAGTTCTTC
NA	TRBV29-1	TRBJ2-6	NA	CSVYRAGANVLTF	TGCAGCGTGTACAGGGCTGGGGCCAACGTCCTGACTTTC
NA	TRBV28	TRBJ2-3	medium-sized	CASTRRGTDTQYF	TGTGCCAGCACCCGACGGGGCACAGATACGCAGTATTTT